Listed here are 30 T cell receptor beta chains from one sample, sequenced in a study of CD8+CD57+ T cells in acquired aplastic anemia. For CDR3 and TCR beta VDJ profiling, genomic DNA was the template used. In TCRdb, the reads were re-called with MiXCR into one record per CDR3 protein. The table has approximately 190,000 distinct CDR3 sequences, under 55% seen once. Patients who underwent sequencing had shown CD8+CD57+ cell expansion by flow cytometry. What was sequenced was sorted CD4+, CD8+, or CD8+CD57+ T cells (not recorded which) from PBMCs. Receptor source: a human donor with aplastic anemia.

This chain links TRBV12-3 or TRBV12-4 with TRBJ1-5; perhaps TRBD1 as D (5 bases). V was pared by 5 bases and J by 6 bases, with 11 bases between. The CDR3 is 13 amino acids. Here the CDR3 DNA reads TGTGCCAGCAGTCGTTCTCAGGGTCAGCCCCAGCATTTT. Translated, it gives CASSRSQGQPQHF.

CDR3 nucleotides: TGTGCCAGCAGTTTTCGGAGGCTCACTGAAGCTTTCTTT. Protein sequence: CASSFRRLTEAFF. V gene TRBV12-3 or TRBV12-4 combines with J gene TRBJ1-1; D unclear. V was pared by 3 bases and J by 4 bases, with 9 bases between. The CDR3 runs to 13 residues.

The V gene is TRBV7-6, the J gene TRBJ2-7, with 10 nucleotides matching TRBD1. Germline V gene data show CDR1 as SGHVS and CDR2 as FNYEAQ. The CDR3 extends over 14 amino acids. Losses at the gene ends were 5 bases for V and 4 bases for J; bases not matched to a gene: 5. The CDR3 DNA is TGTGCCAGCAGCCCCGGGACAGGGGAATACGAGCAGTACTTC. Translated, it gives CASSPGTGEYEQYF. The full variable domain, rest sourced from reference TRBV7-6 and TRBJ2-7, is GAGVSQSPRYKVTKRGQDVALRCDPISGHVSLYWYRQALGQGPEFLTYFNYEAQQDKSGLPNDRFSAERPEGSISTLTIQRTEQRDSAMYRCASSPGTGEYEQYFGPGTRLTVT.

This chain links TRBV7-3 with TRBJ2-7; 7 bases are a match to TRBD2. The CDR3 loop spans 16 amino acids. The V gene's germline CDR1 is SGHTA and CDR2 FQGTGA. Trimming took 5 bases from V and 4 from J; bases not matched to a gene: 14. The CDR3 nucleotides are TGTGCCAGCAGCCCCCAAGGGGTAATCGGGGGGTACGAGCAGTACTTC. Translating it yields CASSPQGVIGGYEQYF.

This chain joins TRBV7-9 and TRBJ2-2; D gene uncertain. Germline V gives CDR1 SEHNR, CDR2 FQNEAQ (reference sequence). CDR3 length equals 11 residues. Trimming took 7 bases from V and 5 from J, leaving 5 bases between them. CDR3 amino acids: CASTRTGELFF. CDR3 sequence (DNA): TGTGCCAGCACCCGGACCGGGGAGCTGTTTTTT.

This clonotype was picked up a small number of times. This sequence may be a read error, since a much larger clone differs from it by one base. The V call is TRBV9, the J call TRBJ2-7; 9 nucleotides agree with TRBD2. V gave up 4 bases and J gave up 5 bases; unmatched junction bases: 7. This CDR3 is 14 amino acids long. In germline, CDR1 is SGDLS, CDR2 YYNGEE. CDR3 nucleotide sequence: TGTGCCAGCAGCCCGGGACTAGCTTCCCACGAGCAGTACTTC. Translated: CASSPGLASHEQYF.

This clonotype was counted ten times or more. The chain combines TRBV11-2 with TRBJ2-5; the match to TRBD2 covers 8 bases. The CDR3 is made up of 14 amino acids. With 5 bases clipped from V and 2 bases from J, the junction kept 4 bases outside the gene matches. Germline V gives CDR1 SGHAT, CDR2 FQNNGV. Written as DNA, the CDR3 is TGTGCCAGCAGCCCCGGGGGGGCACAAGAGACCCAGTACTTC. It encodes CASSPGGAQETQYF.

Many counts were recorded for this clonotype. This chain links TRBV10-2 with TRBJ1-2; tentative D call: TRBD1 (5 bases). The V end lost 2 bases, the J end lost 7 bases, and 14 bases lay between the germline ends. Germline V CDR1 and CDR2: WSHSY, SAAADI. This CDR3 comprises 14 residues. CDR3 in DNA: TGCGCCAGCAGTGAGGTAGGGGAGGGTCGTGGCTACACCTTC. Its protein product is CASSEVGEGRGYTF.

The chain employs TRBV20-1 and TRBJ1-3, with D possibly matching TRBD1 (5 bases). This CDR3 has 15 amino acids. Per germline, CDR1 DFQATT and CDR2 SNEGSKA (reference sequence). Trimming pared 2 bases from V and 4 bases from J, leaving 15 bases between. DNA for the CDR3: TGCAGTGCTAGAATGGGGGGAGGAATAGGAAACACCATATATTTT. It yields the protein CSARMGGGIGNTIYF.

This clonotype was counted many times. The rearrangement links TRBV10-3 to TRBJ1-1; D is possibly TRBD1 (6 bases). The ends were cut back, 0 bases at V and 6 bases at J, with 11 bases in the middle. The CDR3 totals 14 residues. Germline V gene sequence: CDR1 ENHRY, CDR2 SYGVKD. The CDR3 spells CAISESMGAAEAFF. The CDR3 DNA reads TGTGCCATCAGTGAGTCTATGGGGGCGGCTGAAGCTTTCTTT.

V gene TRBV19 combines with J gene TRBJ2-7; 8 bases are shared with TRBD2. This CDR3 has 16 residues. Germline CDR1 LNHDA, CDR2 SQIVND (reference sequence). The junction had 9 bases not matched to a gene; V was cut back by 5 bases and J by 0 bases. The CDR3 region is CASSRGGSGSSYEQYF. CDR3 bases: TGTGCCAGTAGTCGAGGTGGCAGCGGGAGCTCCTACGAGCAGTACTTC.

This clonotype occurred many times. V and J are TRBV29-1 and TRBJ2-1; 9 bases line up with TRBD1. The ends lost 6 bases at V and 6 bases at J; junction bases unmatched: 6. CDR1 SQVTM and CDR2 ANQGSEA come from the germline V gene. The CDR3 has 13 amino acids. CDR3 in amino acids: CSVATGGFNEQFF. The CDR3 region has the DNA TGCAGCGTCGCGACAGGGGGTTTCAATGAGCAGTTCTTC.

V gene TRBV6-5 combines with J gene TRBJ2-2; D is uncertain. This CDR3 has 13 amino acids. The germline CDR1 and CDR2 sequences are MNHEY and SVGAGI. Trimming removed 2 bases at V and 0 bases at J, with 1 base between. CDR3 in DNA: TGTGCCAGCAGTTACACGAACACCGGGGAGCTGTTTTTT. The encoded protein is CASSYTNTGELFF.

This clonotype was counted at least ten times. The V call is TRBV12-3 or TRBV12-4, the J call TRBJ2-7; TRBD1 matches at 10 bases. This CDR3 spans 14 amino acids. Trimming took 5 bases from V and 2 from J; bases not matched to a gene: 3. This CDR3 is CASSPGQGAYEQYF. The DNA for the CDR3 is TGTGCCAGCAGTCCAGGACAGGGGGCCTACGAGCAGTACTTC.

Many counts were recorded for this clonotype. The chain carries TRBV19 and TRBJ1-2; TRBD1 is a possible D gene (6 bases). The CDR3 extends over 15 amino acids. Germline V gene sequence: CDR1 LNHDA, CDR2 SQIVND (reference sequence). Trimming left V 3 bases short and J 4 bases short, with 15 bases between. CDR3 amino acids: CASSIPDRRGYGYTF. In DNA form, the CDR3 reads TGTGCCAGTAGTATCCCCGACAGGAGGGGCTATGGCTACACCTTC.

This clonotype was seen repeatedly, ten times or more. The genes are TRBV5-1 and TRBJ2-1; D possibly corresponds to TRBD1 (6 bases). The CDR3 extends over 15 amino acids. Germline CDR1 SGHRS, CDR2 YFSETQ. V dropped 4 bases and J dropped 3 bases, with 14 bases sitting between them. CDR3 bases: TGCGCCAGCAGCGAATCCGGGACACTCTACAATGAGCAGTTCTTC. This encodes CASSESGTLYNEQFF.

CDR3 protein: CAAGQSNYGYTF. DNA of the CDR3: TGTGCCGCGGGACAGAGTAACTATGGCTACACCTTC. The rearrangement links TRBV7-8 to TRBJ1-2; 7 bases fit TRBD1. The CDR3 has 12 residues. From germline, CDR1 is SGHVS and CDR2 FQNEAQ. With V trimmed by 11 bases and J by 1 base, 4 bases remained unmatched.

The chain joins TRBV10-3 to TRBJ1-2; no definite D call. Germline CDR1 is ENHRY and CDR2 is SYGVKD. V gave up 5 bases and J gave up 6 bases, with 7 bases separating them. The CDR3 contains 11 residues. The CDR3 coding sequence is TGTGCCATCAGTCGGGGAAATGGCTACACCTTC. Residues: CAISRGNGYTF.

The rearrangement joins TRBV24-1 to TRBJ2-7, with D hard to call. Per the germline V gene, CDR1 is KGHDR and CDR2 is SFDVKD. V dropped 7 bases and J dropped 0 bases, with 15 bases sitting between them. The length of the CDR3 is 15 residues. CDR3 sequence reads: CATRPEWAGSYEQYF. Written as DNA, the CDR3 is TGTGCCACCAGGCCGGAGTGGGCAGGCTCCTACGAGCAGTACTTC.

On this clonotype: A much bigger clone sits one base away, suggesting this may be a read error. The chain has TRBV7-9 and TRBJ1-1; 7 nucleotides agree with TRBD1. Looked up from germline, CDR1 is SEHNR and CDR2 is FQNEAQ (reference sequence). V lost 8 bases and J lost 7; bases outside the gene matches: 16. The CDR3 extends over 15 amino acids. CDR3 sequence: CASGQGGTDRNEAFF. The CDR3 nucleotides are TGTGCCAGCGGCCAAGGCGGGACAGATAGAAATGAAGCTTTCTTT.

This clonotype occurred many times. The V gene is TRBV7-9, the J gene TRBJ1-1, with 8 bases fitting TRBD1. The junction had 7 bases not matched to a gene; V was cut back by 5 bases and J by 2 bases. There are 15 residues in the CDR3. Germline assignment: CDR1 SEHNR and CDR2 FQNEAQ (reference sequence). CDR3 sequence: CASSPTGTGNTEAFF. The CDR3 bases are TGTGCCAGCAGCCCAACCGGGACAGGCAACACTGAAGCTTTCTTT.

In its sample, this clonotype was seen many times. The chain has TRBV7-2 and TRBJ2-3; perhaps TRBD2 as D (5 bases). The germline V gene has CDR1 SGHTA and CDR2 FQGNSA. Trimming shortened V by 11 bases and J by 6 bases, and 21 bases separated the two germline ends. CDR3 length: 14 residues. The DNA for the CDR3 is TGTGCCGTCGGATCAGCGAGCGGTTATGATACGCAGTATTTT. Translating it yields CAVGSASGYDTQYF. The variable domain in full, with the rest retrieved from reference TRBV7-2 and TRBJ2-3, is GAGVSQSPSNKVTEKGKDVELRCDPISGHTALYWYRQSLGQGLEFLIYFQGNSAPDKSGLPSDRFSAERTGGSVSTLTIQRTQQEDSAVYLCAVGSASGYDTQYFGPGTRLTVL.

J is TRBJ1-5 and V is TRBV11-1; D gene unclear. Deletions cut 1 base from V and 4 bases from J, with 14 bases between. This CDR3 comprises 16 residues. In germline, CDR1 is SGHAT, CDR2 FQDESV (reference sequence). CDR3: CASSLGGSGRNQPQHF. CDR3 bases: TGTGCCAGCAGCTTAGGCGGCTCAGGTCGAAATCAGCCCCAGCATTTT.

CDR3 sequence: CASSPRRVAYEQYF. Here the CDR3 DNA reads TGTGCCAGCTCCCCTCGGCGGGTCGCCTACGAGCAGTACTTC. The chain joins TRBV2 to TRBJ2-7, with D tentatively TRBD2 (5 bases). The CDR3 loop spans 14 amino acids. V lost 8 bases to trimming and J lost 2 bases, with 16 bases between them. Germline CDR1 and CDR2: SNHLY and FYNNEI. The variable domain in full, completed from reference TRBV2 and TRBJ2-7, reads EPEVTQTPSHQVTQMGQEVILRCVPISNHLYFYWYRQILGQKVEFLVSFYNNEISEKSEIFDDQFSVERPDGSNFTLKIRSTKLEDSAMYFCASSPRRVAYEQYFGPGTRLTVT.

The J gene is TRBJ2-5, the V gene TRBV11-1, with D tentatively TRBD2 (5 bases). CDR1 and CDR2 (germline): SGHAT, FQDESV (reference sequence). Deletions cut 1 base from V and 2 bases from J, with 11 bases between. The CDR3 runs 15 residues. The CDR3 DNA reads as TGTGCCAGCAGCTTAGTCGGTCGGGAACAAGAGACCCAGTACTTC. The encoded protein is CASSLVGREQETQYF.

There are a few counts of this clonotype. The chain uses TRBV5-1 and TRBJ2-1; TRBD1 matches at 7 bases. After removal of 0 bases from V and 10 bases from J, the junction contained 22 bases not matched to a gene. CDR3 length equals 19 residues. In germline, CDR1 is SGHRS, CDR2 YFSETQ. The DNA of the CDR3 is TGCGCCAGCAGCTTGGCTCAGAGTAGGGTAGACAGGGTTTTGTTGGAGCAGTTCTTC. Translating it yields CASSLAQSRVDRVLLEQFF.

V and J are TRBV13 and TRBJ2-1; TRBD2 is a possible D gene (5 bases). The V gene lost 8 bases and the J gene lost 6 bases, with 14 bases spanning the gap. Per the germline V gene, CDR1 is PRHDT and CDR2 is FYEKMQ (reference sequence). The CDR3 totals 13 residues. The CDR3 DNA reads as TGTGCCAGCGGACTTAGGCGGGCCAATGAGCAGTTCTTC. Residues: CASGLRRANEQFF. Based on the CDR3 plus reference TRBV13 and TRBJ2-1, the full variable domain is AAGVIQSPRHLIKEKRETATLKCYPIPRHDTVYWYQQGPGQDPQFLISFYEKMQSDKGSIPDRFSAQQFSDYHSELNMSSLELGDSALYFCASGLRRANEQFFGPGTRLTVL.

V gene TRBV7-2 combines with J gene TRBJ2-7, with D possibly TRBD2 on 5 matching bases. Germline V gene data show CDR1 as SGHTA and CDR2 as FQGNSA. With 1 base removed from V and 6 bases from J, the gap between germline ends came to 10 bases. This CDR3 has 13 amino acids. CDR3 in DNA: TGTGCCAGCAGCTTAGTTCCGGGGTTCGAGCAGTACTTC. Residues: CASSLVPGFEQYF.

Regarding this clonotype: A read error is possible here, since a much larger clone lies one base away. The chain joins TRBV14 to TRBJ2-1, with D possibly matching TRBD2 (5 bases). The CDR3 is 17 amino acids. Germline V gene data show CDR1 as SGHDN and CDR2 as FVKESK. Trimming took 2 bases from V and 5 from J, leaving 19 bases between them. The CDR3 loop is CASSQIHARLGDNEQFF. CDR3 sequence (DNA): TGTGCCAGCAGCCAAATACACGCCCGATTGGGAGACAATGAGCAGTTCTTC.

The chain recombines TRBV15 with TRBJ2-7; a weak D match, TRBD2 (6 bases). The CDR3 has 15 residues. The germline V gene encodes CDR1 LNHNV and CDR2 YYDKDF (reference sequence). Deletions cut 3 bases from V and 4 bases from J, with 16 bases between. The CDR3 region has the DNA TGTGCCACCAGCAGCTTGCGCGGGGCCGATTACGAGCAGTACTTC. It encodes CATSSLRGADYEQYF.